A selection of T cell receptor beta chains follows, all from one sample in a study of T cells after yellow fever vaccination. A single record per CDR3 protein comes from TCRdb applying MiXCR to the 5' RACE reads. The repertoire has 300,000 to 450,000 distinct CDR3 sequences, more than 5.5% of them found once; the top ten carry 15%. The starting material was PBMCs, obtained 5 days after the yellow fever booster vaccination. These receptors all stem from a man in his thirties or forties who received the YFV17D yellow fever vaccine. The CDR3 runs from the conserved cysteine through the conserved F or W. Fields, in order: V gene, clone size, D gene, J gene, CDR3 protein, CDR3 DNA. D genes are given only for firm matches. Not all rows give a size; the values are once, few, many and, for expanded clones, a class.

v_call: TRBV29-1; clone_size: many; d_call: NA; j_call: TRBJ1-5; cdr3_aa: CSVGDGAGNQPQHF; cdr3_nt: TGCAGCGTGGGGGATGGGGCGGGCAATCAGCCCCAGCATTTT
v_call: TRBV12-3/TRBV12-4; clone_size: many; d_call: TRBD1; j_call: TRBJ2-1; cdr3_aa: CASRSLGQGTNEQFF; cdr3_nt: TGTGCCAGCAGGTCTCTGGGACAGGGGACCAATGAGCAGTTCTTC
v_call: TRBV20-1; clone_size: NA; d_call: TRBD2; j_call: TRBJ2-3; cdr3_aa: CSASGGSWGTQYF; cdr3_nt: TGCAGTGCTAGTGGCGGGAGTTGGGGTACGCAGTATTTT
v_call: TRBV18; clone_size: many; d_call: NA; j_call: TRBJ2-2; cdr3_aa: CASSPQVLGNTGELFF; cdr3_nt: TGTGCCAGCTCACCACAAGTTTTGGGTAACACCGGGGAGCTGTTTTTT
v_call: TRBV6-4; clone_size: many; d_call: TRBD1; j_call: TRBJ2-1; cdr3_aa: CASSPSGQGAYRSYNEQFF; cdr3_nt: TGTGCCAGCAGCCCCTCTGGACAGGGCGCTTACCGCTCCTACAATGAGCAGTTCTTC
v_call: TRBV20-1; clone_size: many; d_call: TRBD2; j_call: TRBJ2-5; cdr3_aa: CSAREGRWEGGETQYF; cdr3_nt: TGCAGTGCTAGAGAAGGACGGTGGGAGGGAGGTGAGACCCAGTACTTC
v_call: TRBV15; clone_size: many; d_call: NA; j_call: TRBJ2-7; cdr3_aa: CATSRGRGETYEQYF; cdr3_nt: TGTGCCACCAGCAGAGGAAGGGGGGAAACCTACGAGCAGTACTTC
v_call: TRBV20-1; clone_size: NA; d_call: NA; j_call: TRBJ2-1; cdr3_aa: CSARDERSLYNEQFF; cdr3_nt: TGCAGTGCTAGAGATGAGCGGAGCCTATACAATGAGCAGTTCTTC
v_call: TRBV18; clone_size: NA; d_call: NA; j_call: TRBJ2-7; cdr3_aa: CASSPEHEQYF; cdr3_nt: TGTGCCAGCTCACCAGAACACGAGCAGTACTTC
v_call: TRBV29-1; clone_size: many; d_call: TRBD2; j_call: TRBJ2-1; cdr3_aa: CSVGGRSYNEQFF; cdr3_nt: TGCAGTGTGGGCGGGAGGAGTTACAATGAGCAGTTCTTC
v_call: TRBV3-1; clone_size: few; d_call: NA; j_call: TRBJ2-5; cdr3_aa: CASSHSPGTGQETQYF; cdr3_nt: TGTGCCAGCAGCCACTCCCCGGGCACGGGACAAGAGACCCAGTACTTC
v_call: TRBV4-2; clone_size: many; d_call: NA; j_call: TRBJ2-3; cdr3_aa: CASSHPGGPDTQYF; cdr3_nt: TGTGCCAGCAGCCACCCCGGGGGTCCGGATACGCAGTATTTT
v_call: TRBV4-1; clone_size: few; d_call: NA; j_call: TRBJ1-5; cdr3_aa: CASSQVESGGWGSNQPQHF; cdr3_nt: TGCGCCAGCAGCCAAGTTGAGTCGGGGGGCTGGGGGAGCAATCAGCCCCAGCATTTT
v_call: TRBV7-2; clone_size: NA; d_call: NA; j_call: TRBJ2-1; cdr3_aa: CASRGRGPYNEQFF; cdr3_nt: TGTGCCAGCCGGGGCAGGGGCCCCTACAATGAGCAGTTCTTC
v_call: TRBV12-3/TRBV12-4; clone_size: many; d_call: TRBD2; j_call: TRBJ2-7; cdr3_aa: CASSLTGELAGGQEQYF; cdr3_nt: TGTGCCAGCAGCCTGACAGGGGAACTAGCGGGAGGGCAAGAGCAGTACTTC
v_call: TRBV30; clone_size: many; d_call: NA; j_call: TRBJ2-7; cdr3_aa: CAWSSPPPSQQYF; cdr3_nt: TGTGCCTGGAGTTCCCCACCCCCTAGCCAGCAGTACTTC
v_call: TRBV9; clone_size: few; d_call: NA; j_call: TRBJ2-7; cdr3_aa: CASSVSGGQIYEQYF; cdr3_nt: TGTGCCAGCAGCGTATCCGGGGGACAGATCTACGAGCAGTACTTC
v_call: TRBV11-3; clone_size: many; d_call: TRBD2; j_call: TRBJ2-5; cdr3_aa: CASSTGGRAAETQYF; cdr3_nt: TGTGCCAGCAGTACGGGGGGGCGAGCTGCGGAGACCCAGTACTTC
v_call: TRBV24-1; clone_size: many; d_call: NA; j_call: TRBJ2-2; cdr3_aa: CATSDTGAGELFF; cdr3_nt: TGTGCCACCAGTGATACCGGGGCCGGGGAGCTGTTTTTT
v_call: TRBV20-1; clone_size: few; d_call: NA; j_call: TRBJ1-1; cdr3_aa: CSARPTGYTEAFF; cdr3_nt: TGCAGTGCGCGCCCAACAGGGTACACTGAAGCTTTCTTT
v_call: TRBV11-2; clone_size: NA; d_call: NA; j_call: TRBJ2-1; cdr3_aa: CASSPTSQLYNEQFF; cdr3_nt: TGTGCCAGCAGCCCTACAAGTCAGTTGTACAATGAGCAGTTCTTC
v_call: TRBV7-8; clone_size: many; d_call: TRBD2; j_call: TRBJ2-7; cdr3_aa: CDEGFAGVSRYEQYF; cdr3_nt: TGTGATGAGGGGTTTGCGGGAGTTAGTCGGTACGAGCAGTACTTC
v_call: TRBV5-1; clone_size: many; d_call: NA; j_call: TRBJ2-2; cdr3_aa: CASLGNTGELFF; cdr3_nt: TGCGCCAGCTTGGGAAACACCGGGGAGCTGTTTTTT
v_call: TRBV6-4; clone_size: NA; d_call: NA; j_call: TRBJ2-1; cdr3_aa: CASSDRVIAALGVDEQFF; cdr3_nt: TGTGCCAGCAGTGACCGCGTTATAGCGGCCCTAGGGGTTGATGAGCAGTTCTTC
v_call: TRBV7-9; clone_size: many; d_call: NA; j_call: TRBJ2-1; cdr3_aa: CASSFGGLLRGEQFF; cdr3_nt: TGTGCCAGCAGCTTTGGGGGCCTCCTGAGGGGTGAGCAGTTCTTC
v_call: TRBV12-3/TRBV12-4; clone_size: many; d_call: TRBD2; j_call: TRBJ2-3; cdr3_aa: CASGGRADTDTQYF; cdr3_nt: TGTGCCAGTGGCGGGAGGGCCGACACAGATACGCAGTATTTT
v_call: TRBV5-6; clone_size: NA; d_call: TRBD1; j_call: TRBJ2-3; cdr3_aa: CASSLTQGARRDTQYF; cdr3_nt: TGTGCCAGCAGCTTGACCCAGGGGGCTAGGAGAGATACGCAGTATTTT
v_call: TRBV12-3/TRBV12-4; clone_size: NA; d_call: NA; j_call: TRBJ2-1; cdr3_aa: CASKLGQWELNEQFF; cdr3_nt: TGTGCCAGCAAACTCGGACAGTGGGAATTGAATGAGCAGTTCTTC
v_call: TRBV29-1; clone_size: NA; d_call: NA; j_call: TRBJ2-7; cdr3_aa: CSDYLLGALSYEQYF; cdr3_nt: TGCAGCGATTATCTTTTGGGAGCTCTTTCCTACGAGCAGTACTTC
v_call: TRBV6-5; clone_size: many; d_call: NA; j_call: TRBJ1-2; cdr3_aa: CASSLLGSNYGYTF; cdr3_nt: TGTGCCAGCAGTTTGCTAGGGTCCAACTATGGCTACACCTTC
v_call: TRBV12-3/TRBV12-4; clone_size: many; d_call: NA; j_call: TRBJ2-5; cdr3_aa: CASTLLAEETQYF; cdr3_nt: TGTGCCAGCACCTTATTGGCGGAAGAGACCCAGTACTTC
v_call: TRBV19; clone_size: many; d_call: TRBD1; j_call: TRBJ1-1; cdr3_aa: CASRGGQALRENTEAFF; cdr3_nt: TGTGCCAGTAGAGGGGGACAGGCCTTAAGGGAGAACACTGAAGCTTTCTTT
v_call: TRBV6-4; clone_size: NA; d_call: NA; j_call: TRBJ1-1; cdr3_aa: CASSAQPGEGSEAFF; cdr3_nt: TGTGCCAGCAGTGCCCAGCCGGGCGAGGGCTCTGAAGCTTTCTTT
v_call: TRBV12-3/TRBV12-4; clone_size: many; d_call: NA; j_call: TRBJ2-5; cdr3_aa: CASSPTGETQYF; cdr3_nt: TGTGCCAGCAGCCCTACCGGGGAGACCCAGTACTTC
v_call: TRBV7-2; clone_size: many; d_call: NA; j_call: TRBJ1-2; cdr3_aa: CASRANYGYTF; cdr3_nt: TGTGCCAGCAGGGCTAACTATGGCTACACCTTC
v_call: TRBV20-1; clone_size: NA; d_call: TRBD1; j_call: TRBJ2-7; cdr3_aa: CSARVPTGGYEQYF; cdr3_nt: TGCAGTGCTAGAGTTCCTACAGGGGGCTACGAGCAGTACTTC
v_call: TRBV20-1; clone_size: many; d_call: NA; j_call: TRBJ1-2; cdr3_aa: CSALRHKDGYTF; cdr3_nt: TGCAGTGCTTTGAGACATAAAGACGGCTACACCTTC
v_call: TRBV5-1; clone_size: NA; d_call: NA; j_call: TRBJ1-5; cdr3_aa: CASSLGTLNQPQHF; cdr3_nt: TGCGCCAGCAGCTTGGGGACCTTAAATCAGCCCCAGCATTTT
v_call: TRBV4-3; clone_size: few; d_call: NA; j_call: TRBJ2-1; cdr3_aa: CASSLRLSYNEQFF; cdr3_nt: TGCGCCAGCAGCCTGCGACTCTCCTACAATGAGCAGTTCTTC
v_call: TRBV12-3/TRBV12-4; clone_size: few; d_call: TRBD2; j_call: TRBJ2-3; cdr3_aa: CASRRTRGTDTQYF; cdr3_nt: TGTGCCAGCAGACGGACTAGAGGAACAGATACGCAGTATTTT